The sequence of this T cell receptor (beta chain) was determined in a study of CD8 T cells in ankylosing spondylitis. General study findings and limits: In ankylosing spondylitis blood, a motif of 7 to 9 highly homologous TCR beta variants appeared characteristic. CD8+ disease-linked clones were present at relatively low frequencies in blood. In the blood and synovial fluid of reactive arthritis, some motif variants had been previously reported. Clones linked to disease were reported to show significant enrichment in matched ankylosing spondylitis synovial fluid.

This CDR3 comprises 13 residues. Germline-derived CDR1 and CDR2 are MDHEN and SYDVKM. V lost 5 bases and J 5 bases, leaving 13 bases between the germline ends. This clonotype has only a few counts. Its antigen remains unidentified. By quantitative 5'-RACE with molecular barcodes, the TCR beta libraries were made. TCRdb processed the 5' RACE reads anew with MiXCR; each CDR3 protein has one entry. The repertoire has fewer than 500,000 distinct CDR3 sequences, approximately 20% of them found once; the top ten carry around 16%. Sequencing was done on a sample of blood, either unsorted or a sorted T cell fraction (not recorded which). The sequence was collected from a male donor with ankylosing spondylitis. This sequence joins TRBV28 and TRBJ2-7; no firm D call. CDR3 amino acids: CASSPLTIHEQYF. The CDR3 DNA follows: TGTGCCAGCAGTCCCCTAACAATCCACGAGCAGTACTTC.